The rows below give T cell receptor beta chains drawn from one sample of a study of blood T cell repertoires in COVID-19. Measured with immunoSEQ multiplex PCR; TCRdb has only the in-frame clones, and not every one. The table records about 270,000 clones, under 95% of them present only once. The sample consisted of PBMCs or T cells enriched from blood (not recorded which). All receptors come from a woman in her forties with acute COVID-19. Both conserved end residues are part of each CDR3. The order of the fields is J gene, V gene, clone size, D gene, CDR3 length, CDR3 DNA, CDR3 protein. The D gene is left open where the match is weak. Where a row states a size, it is once, few, many or the class of an expanded clone; other rows omit it.

TRBJ1-2 | TRBV6-5 | . | TRBD1 | 14 | TGTGCCAGCACCCGACAGGGGTTGAGCTATGGCTACACCTTC | CASTRQGLSYGYTF
TRBJ2-7 | TRBV2 | . | TRBD2 | 16 | TGTGCCAGCAGTGAAAGACGTAGCGGGAGGTCCTACGAGCAGTACTTC | CASSERRSGRSYEQYF
TRBJ2-1 | TRBV7-2 | once | TRBD2 | 17 | TGTGCCAGCAGAAAAGGGACTAGCGGGAGACTATTTGGGGGGTGGTTCTTC | CASRKGTSGRLFGGWFF
TRBJ2-2 | TRBV5-4 | few | TRBD1 | 14 | TGTGCCAGCAGCAAGGGACAGGAGGACGGGGAGCTGTTTTTT | CASSKGQEDGELFF
TRBJ1-1 | TRBV28 | . | . | 12 | TGTGCCAGCAGGTCGGGGGGCACTGAAGCTTTCTTT | CASRSGGTEAFF
TRBJ1-2 | TRBV12-5 | . | . | 15 | TGTGCTAGTGGTTTGGTTTCCAGAAGTACCTATGGCTACACCTTC | CASGLVSRSTYGYTF
TRBJ1-6 | TRBV3-1/TRBV3-2 | . | . | 14 | TGTGCCAGCAGCCCCAGGGGAGGGAATTCACCCCTCCACTTT | CASSPRGGNSPLHF
TRBJ1-1 | TRBV12-2 | . | . | 17 | TGTGCAAGTCGCTCCCCGGCGTGGAGCAGGGGGAACACTGAAGCTTTCTTT | CASRSPAWSRGNTEAFF
TRBJ1-2 | TRBV28 | . | . | 12 | TGTGCCAGCAGCCTCGGAGACTATGGCTACACCTTC | CASSLGDYGYTF
TRBJ2-5 | TRBV6-5 | . | . | 13 | TGTGCCAGCAGGATTCCCCCGGTAGAGACCCAGTACTTC | CASRIPPVETQYF
TRBJ2-3 | TRBV6-5 | . | . | 11 | TGTGCCAGCAGGGAGATAGATACGCAGTATTTT | CASREIDTQYF
TRBJ2-7 | TRBV24-1 | . | TRBD1 | 15 | TGTGCCACCAGTGAATCCGGGACAGGGGGCTACGAGCAGTACTTC | CATSESGTGGYEQYF
TRBJ2-3 | TRBV12-3/TRBV12-4 | . | TRBD2 | 12 | TGTGCCAGCACCAATAGCGGGAGCGGGCAGTATTTT | CASTNSGSGQYF
TRBJ2-1 | TRBV19 | . | TRBD2 | 16 | TGTGCCAGTAGCCCCGCCGGGACTAGCGGGCGCAATGAGCAGTTCTTC | CASSPAGTSGRNEQFF
TRBJ1-3 | TRBV19 | . | TRBD1 | 14 | TGTGCCAGTAGTATCACAGGGGCCGGAAACACCATATATTTT | CASSITGAGNTIYF
TRBJ2-3 | TRBV11-3 | . | TRBD1 | 17 | TGTGCCAGCAGCCCCCGAACGCTGGACAGGGGGGCGGATACGCAGTATTTT | CASSPRTLDRGADTQYF
TRBJ2-7 | TRBV19 | . | . | 14 | TGTGCCAGTAGTATAGCGGGGGATTGGGACGAGCAGTACTTC | CASSIAGDWDEQYF
TRBJ2-5 | TRBV18 | once | TRBD1 | 13 | TGTGCCAGCTCACCTACAGGGGCAGAGACCCAGTACTTC | CASSPTGAETQYF
TRBJ2-4 | TRBV5-1 | . | TRBD1 | 15 | TGCGCCAGCAGTACCGGACAGGGGTCCAAAAACATTCAGTACTTC | CASSTGQGSKNIQYF
TRBJ2-7 | TRBV11-1 | . | TRBD1 | 15 | TGTGCCAGCAGCACGGGACAGGGTTTATCCTACGAGCAGTACTTC | CASSTGQGLSYEQYF
TRBJ2-2 | TRBV7-6 | . | TRBD2 | 16 | TGTGCCAGCAGCCCTCTAGCGGGGCCGAACACCGGGGAGCTGTTTTTT | CASSPLAGPNTGELFF
TRBJ2-2 | TRBV10-3 | . | . | 13 | TGTGCCACCATGGACAGTGGGGCCGGGGAGCTGTTTTTT | CATMDSGAGELFF
TRBJ1-2 | TRBV5-4 | . | . | 15 | TGTGCCAGCAGCGCACAACTAGGAGCTAACTATGGCTACACCTTC | CASSAQLGANYGYTF
TRBJ1-6 | TRBV6-5 | . | . | 12 | TGTGCCAGCAGGAAAGCAAATTCACCCCTCCACTTT | CASRKANSPLHF
TRBJ2-4 | TRBV6-2/TRBV6-3 | . | . | 11 | TGTGCCAGCAGTTCTTTAAACATTCAGTACTTC | CASSSLNIQYF
TRBJ1-1 | TRBV7-9 | . | . | 13 | TGTGCCAGCAGCAAGACAGGGAACACTGAAGCTTTCTTT | CASSKTGNTEAFF